Reported below is one TCR beta chain. Its target is unknown. Germline CDR1 and CDR2: MDHEN and SYDVKM. Trimming cost V 2 bases and J 11 bases, with 7 bases left between them. The CDR3 runs 11 residues. This sample stems from a study of siplizumab effects on memory and regulatory T cells. Findings and caveats of the study: Proof of suppressive function in proliferating Tregs from siplizumab cultures was not established. Mappable alloreactive CD4+ clones came from Treg cells more than 60% of the time on average with siplizumab, against 25% to 30% in controls.

The study assayed around 9 x 10^4 TCR templates per sample. Sequencing was performed with immunoSEQ multiplex PCR; in TCRdb, only in-frame clones are kept and a portion is missing. The sample contains 100,000 or so clones, roughly 94% of which appear only once. The chain combines TRBV28 with TRBJ2-1; unclear D gene. The TCR sequence derives from a human donor in good health. Material for sequencing was non-Treg CD4+ T cells sorted from blood. For the CDR3, the DNA is TGTGCCAGCAGTTTAGGCGGAAAGCAGTTCTTC. Residues: CASSLGGKQFF.